The 27 T cell receptor beta chains below all came from one sample that was sequenced in a study of cytomegalovirus exposure and HLA in healthy donors. This PCR relied on a set of 60 Vbeta primers and 13 Jbeta primers. Repertoires were generated with immunoSEQ multiplex PCR, while TCRdb's copy carries only in-frame clones and drops some. The data hold around 100,000 clones, with about four fifths observed a single time. The sequenced sample was PBMCs. The receptors were sampled from a man aged 25 to 45 in good health and CMV-seropositive.

The CDR3, as DNA: TGTGCCAGCAGCTTAAAGGGGGCTAGCACAGATACGCAGTATTTT. Translation gives CASSLKGASTDTQYF. The gene calls are TRBV7-3 and TRBJ2-3; 7 nucleotides agree with TRBD1. Losses at the gene ends were 1 base for V and 0 bases for J; bases not matched to a gene: 1. Per the germline V gene, CDR1 is SGHTA and CDR2 is FQGTGA. The CDR3 runs to 15 residues. The full variable domain, with the rest looked up from reference TRBV7-3 and TRBJ2-3, is GAGVSQTPSNKVTEKGKYVELRCDPISGHTALYWYRQSLGQGPEFLIYFQGTGAADDSGLPNDRFFAVRPEGSVSTLKIQRTERGDSAVYLCASSLKGASTDTQYFGPGTRLTVL.

Turning to this clone: It is likely a read error: a sequence one base away is far more abundant. The rearrangement uses TRBV5-4 and TRBJ2-3; 8 bases match TRBD2. The V gene's germline CDR1 is SGHNT and CDR2 YYREEE (reference sequence). Trimming took 2 bases from V and 1 from J; bases not matched to a gene: 3. This CDR3 is 15 amino acids long. This chain's CDR3 is CASSLQRERTDTQYF. CDR3 nucleotide sequence: TGTGCCAGCAGCTTACAGCGGGAGCGCACAGATACGCAGTATTTT.

The J gene is TRBJ2-3, the V gene TRBV14; TRBD2 aligns across 12 bases. This CDR3 contains 16 residues. V gave up 1 base and J gave up 4 bases; unmatched junction bases: 3. The germline CDR1 and CDR2 sequences are SGHDN and FVKESK. CDR3 protein: CASSQGRLAGADTQYF. The CDR3 DNA is TGTGCCAGCAGCCAAGGTAGACTAGCGGGGGCAGATACGCAGTATTTT.

This sequence joins TRBV7-2 and TRBJ1-6; D ambiguous. Germline lookup yields CDR1 SGHTA and CDR2 FQGNSA. The CDR3 has 14 residues. V was pared by 5 bases and J by 12 bases, with 17 bases between. CDR3 sequence reads: CASSKQHPPLPLHF. Written as DNA, the CDR3 is TGTGCCAGCAGCAAACAGCACCCCCCGCTACCCCTCCACTTT.

The chain uses TRBV7-9 and TRBJ1-4; no firm D call. Germline V gene lookup returns CDR1 SEHNR and CDR2 FQNEAQ (reference sequence). The CDR3 extends over 14 amino acids. With 5 bases removed from V and 11 bases from J, the gap between germline ends came to 18 bases. CDR3 in amino acids: CASSLMGRQDKLFF. CDR3 nucleotides: TGTGCCAGCAGCCTAATGGGTCGGCAGGATAAACTGTTTTTT.

The chain is built from TRBV7-6 and TRBJ2-5, with D maybe TRBD2 (5 bases). CDR3 length: 15 amino acids. The germline CDR1 and CDR2 sequences are SGHVS and FNYEAQ. Deletions cut 5 bases from V and 5 bases from J, with 18 bases between. This CDR3 reads CASSPRTDLGETQYF. The CDR3 DNA sequence: TGTGCCAGCAGCCCACGGACTGACCTCGGGGAGACCCAGTACTTC.

The chain employs TRBV6-1 and TRBJ1-5, with 8 bases that match TRBD1. Germline V gives CDR1 MNHNS, CDR2 SASEGT. J gave up 5 bases and V 6 bases, and 3 bases lay outside the gene matches. The CDR3 consists of 13 residues. The CDR3 DNA is TGTGCCAGCAGGACAGGGGTCCATCAGCCCCAGCATTTT. It encodes CASRTGVHQPQHF.

The chain combines TRBV19 with TRBJ1-2; D gene unclear. Germline values: CDR1 LNHDA, CDR2 SQIVND (reference sequence). V gave up 3 bases and J gave up 5 bases, with 13 bases separating them. The CDR3 consists of 14 residues. CDR3 nucleotide sequence: TGTGCCAGTAGTATGGTTGGCAGGCTATATGGCTACACCTTC. As protein: CASSMVGRLYGYTF.

This chain uses TRBV9 with TRBJ2-2; D perhaps matches TRBD1 (5 bases). The CDR3 covers 15 residues. V was pared by 2 bases and J by 1 base, with 9 bases between. Germline V gene lookup returns CDR1 SGDLS and CDR2 YYNGEE. CDR3: CASSVQGRNTGELFF. The CDR3 bases are TGTGCCAGCAGCGTTCAGGGTAGGAACACCGGGGAGCTGTTTTTT.

This clone turned up a few times. The chain links TRBV5-4 to TRBJ2-7, with TRBD2 matching 8 bases. Unmatched junction bases numbered 8, after V lost 4 bases and J lost 2 bases. Germline V gives CDR1 SGHNT, CDR2 YYREEE (reference sequence). The CDR3 is 15 residues long. CDR3 coding DNA: TGTGCCAGCAGCGTAGTGCGGGGGGCCGCCTACGAGCAGTACTTC. Its translation is CASSVVRGAAYEQYF.

J is TRBJ2-5 and V is TRBV7-2, with TRBD2 as a possible D gene (6 bases). Trimming removed 1 base at V and 0 bases at J, with 12 bases between. This CDR3 has 16 amino acids. Germline V gives CDR1 SGHTA, CDR2 FQGNSA. The CDR3 coding sequence is TGTGCCAGCAGCTTAGTGTCCGGGGACTACCAAGAGACCCAGTACTTC. Encoded protein: CASSLVSGDYQETQYF.

V and J are TRBV27 and TRBJ2-3; 11 bases match TRBD2. The CDR3 extends over 21 amino acids. With 1 base clipped from V and 0 bases from J, the junction kept 15 bases outside the gene matches. Per germline, CDR1 MNHEY and CDR2 SMNVEV (reference sequence). The CDR3 region has the DNA TGTGCCAGCAGTTTATACCCCCTAGCGGGAGGCCCCGCTCCTAGCACAGATACGCAGTATTTT. It yields the protein CASSLYPLAGGPAPSTDTQYF.

This clone was recorded a few times. J is TRBJ2-3 and V is TRBV7-6, with 10 bases that match TRBD2. The CDR3 spans 15 residues. The germline V gene has CDR1 SGHVS and CDR2 FNYEAQ. V lost 3 bases, J lost 7 bases, and 7 bases stayed unmatched. The CDR3 DNA sequence: TGTGCCAGCAGCTTCAGATTAGCGGGAGGAAATACGCAGTATTTT. This translates into CASSFRLAGGNTQYF.

The chain employs TRBV7-7 and TRBJ2-1, with TRBD2 matching 9 bases. The germline V gene has CDR1 SSHAT and CDR2 FNYEAQ (reference sequence). With 1 base clipped from V and 4 bases from J, the junction kept 2 bases outside the gene matches. The CDR3 runs to 15 residues. The CDR3 coding sequence is TGTGCCAGCAGCTTAGTTGCGGGGGGGTACAATGAGCAGTTCTTC. This translates into CASSLVAGGYNEQFF.

The chain joins TRBV29-1 to TRBJ2-6; D remains unclear. The CDR3 length is 14 residues. The germline V gene encodes CDR1 SQVTM and CDR2 ANQGSEA. The CDR3: CSVSRISGANVLTF. The CDR3, as DNA: TGCAGTGTGAGTCGAATCTCTGGGGCCAACGTCCTGACTTTC.

Only a few counts were recorded for this clone. The V call is TRBV27, the J call TRBJ1-2; D is unresolved. Germline CDR1 and CDR2: MNHEY and SMNVEV (reference sequence). CDR3 length: 13 amino acids. The V end was cut by 3 bases, the J end by 7 bases, with 12 bases between. The CDR3 protein is CASSFGQEGGYTF. The CDR3 DNA is TGTGCCAGCAGTTTTGGGCAGGAGGGTGGCTACACCTTC.

The V call is TRBV2, the J call TRBJ1-1, with 8 nucleotides matching TRBD1. Germline loops: CDR1 SNHLY, CDR2 FYNNEI. The CDR3 runs to 13 residues. Trimming took 3 bases from V and 5 from J; bases not matched to a gene: 2. The CDR3 loop reads CASSDRGRTEAFF. The CDR3 DNA follows: TGTGCCAGCAGTGACAGGGGGCGAACTGAAGCTTTCTTT.

The chain links TRBV28 to TRBJ2-7; D possibly corresponds to TRBD1 (5 bases). The CDR3 length is 14 residues. In germline, CDR1 is MDHEN, CDR2 SYDVKM. Trimming removed 1 base at V and 3 bases at J, with 10 bases between. The chain's CDR3 is CASSLLGQGYEQYV. In DNA form, the CDR3 reads TGTGCCAGCAGTTTATTGGGGCAGGGCTACGAGCAGTACGTC.

J is TRBJ2-1 and V is TRBV2; 11 positions agree with TRBD2. Germline trimming cut 5 bases from V and 1 base from J; bases unmatched to any gene: 1. The CDR3 totals 15 residues. Germline V gene sequence: CDR1 SNHLY, CDR2 FYNNEI. The CDR3 DNA sequence: TGTGCCAGCAGTCGACTAGCGGGGTCCTACAATGAGCAGTTCTTC. It specifies CASSRLAGSYNEQFF.

The chain has TRBV5-1 and TRBJ2-3; 14 nucleotides line up with TRBD2. The V and J ends lost 0 bases and 6 bases, in that order; junction bases with no gene match: 12. Germline loops: CDR1 SGHRS, CDR2 YFSETQ. The CDR3 covers 19 residues. This chain's CDR3 is CASSLGLAGGTTRWDTQYF. CDR3 bases: TGCGCCAGCAGCTTGGGACTAGCGGGGGGGACAACCCGGTGGGATACGCAGTATTTT.

V is TRBV7-2 and J is TRBJ2-5; D perhaps matches TRBD2 (6 bases). V was clipped by 1 base and J by 3 bases, with 12 bases between them. This CDR3 spans 15 amino acids. CDR1 and CDR2 from the germline V gene are SGHTA and FQGNSA. This CDR3 reads CASSLGIAEKETQYF. In DNA, the CDR3 is TGTGCCAGCAGCTTAGGTATAGCGGAAAAAGAGACCCAGTACTTC.

The gene calls are TRBV29-1 and TRBJ2-3; 7 positions match TRBD1. Germline V gives CDR1 SQVTM, CDR2 ANQGSEA. The CDR3 length is 14 residues. The ends lost 8 bases at V and 0 bases at J; junction bases unmatched: 8. CDR3 nucleotides: TGCAGCTTGCAACGGGACAGTAGCACAGATACGCAGTATTTT. It codes for CSLQRDSSTDTQYF.

This clone has a handful of counts. The chain recombines TRBV5-6 with TRBJ1-4, with D perhaps matching TRBD1 (6 bases). Germline CDR1 and CDR2: SGHDT and YYEEEE. Trimming removed 1 base from V and 0 bases from J, with 7 bases in between. This CDR3 has 15 residues. This chain's CDR3 is CASSLRQATNEKLFF. The CDR3 DNA sequence: TGTGCCAGCAGCTTGAGACAGGCAACTAATGAAAAACTGTTTTTT.

The V gene is TRBV15, the J gene TRBJ2-3, with a weak D call TRBD2 (5 bases). V gave up 5 bases and J gave up 1 base, with 16 bases separating them. Germline V gene sequence: CDR1 LNHNV, CDR2 YYDKDF (reference sequence). The CDR3 is made up of 16 amino acids. Written as DNA, the CDR3 is TGTGCCACCAGCTCTTACACCGGGATCCGCACAGATACGCAGTATTTT. Translation: CATSSYTGIRTDTQYF.

This chain uses TRBV27 with TRBJ1-2; the D is unclear. Trimming took 8 bases from V and 1 from J, leaving 11 bases between them. CDR1 and CDR2 (germline): MNHEY, SMNVEV (reference sequence). This CDR3 is built from 13 residues. This CDR3 reads CASGDPINYGYTF. As DNA, the CDR3 is TGTGCCAGCGGAGACCCAATTAACTATGGCTACACCTTC.

V and J are TRBV10-2 and TRBJ2-2, with 8 bases aligning to TRBD1. The CDR3 runs to 14 residues. Germline CDR1 reads WSHSY; CDR2 reads SAAADI. Unmatched junction bases numbered 8, after V lost 8 bases and J lost 6 bases. Here the CDR3 DNA reads TGCGCCAGCGCCAGACAGGGGCTGGCCGGGGAGCTGTTTTTT. It encodes CASARQGLAGELFF.

This clone is a singleton in its sample. The genes are TRBV5-1 and TRBJ2-5; D remains ambiguous. The J call may be incorrect, as the DNA end agrees better with TRBJ2-7. From germline, CDR1 is SGHRS and CDR2 YFSETQ. The CDR3 sequence is 14 residues long. CDR3 sequence reads: CASSLAISHYEQYF. CDR3 nucleotides: TGCGCCAGCAGCTTGGCGATCAGTCACTACGAGCAGTACTTC.